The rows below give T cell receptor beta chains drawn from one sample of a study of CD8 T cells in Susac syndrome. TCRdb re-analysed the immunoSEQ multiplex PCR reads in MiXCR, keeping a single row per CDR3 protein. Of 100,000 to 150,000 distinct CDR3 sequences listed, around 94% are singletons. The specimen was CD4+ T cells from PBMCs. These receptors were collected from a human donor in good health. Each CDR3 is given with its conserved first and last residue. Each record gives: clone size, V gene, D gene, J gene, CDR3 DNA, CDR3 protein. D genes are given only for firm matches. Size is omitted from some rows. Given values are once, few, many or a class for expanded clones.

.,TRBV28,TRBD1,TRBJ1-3,TGTGCCAGCTACAGGGGGCGGTCTGGAAACACCATATATTTT,CASYRGRSGNTIYF
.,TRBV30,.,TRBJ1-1,TGTGCCTGGATCCGGGGGACGGTGAACACTGAAGCTTTCTTT,CAWIRGTVNTEAFF
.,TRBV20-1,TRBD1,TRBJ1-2,TGCAGTGCCCCGACAGGGAACTATGGCTACACCTTC,CSAPTGNYGYTF
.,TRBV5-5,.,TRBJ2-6,TGTGCCAGCGCAGCCGACTCTGGGGCCAACGTCCTGACTTTC,CASAADSGANVLTF
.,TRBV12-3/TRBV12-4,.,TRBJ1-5,TGTGCCAGCAGTTTTGGTGGGGGTCTTAGCAATCAGCCCCAGCATTTT,CASSFGGGLSNQPQHF
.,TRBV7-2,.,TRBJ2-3,TGTGCCAGCAGCCCCTCGACTACCCCTCGAGCGCAGTATTTT,CASSPSTTPRAQYF
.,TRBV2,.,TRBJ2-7,TGTGCCAGCAGTCCTCAGGGAGGGAGGGGGCGTTTGTACTTC,CASSPQGGRGRLYF
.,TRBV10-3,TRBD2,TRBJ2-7,TGTGCCATCAGTGAGTCGACGGGGCTAGCGGACGAGCAGTACTTC,CAISESTGLADEQYF
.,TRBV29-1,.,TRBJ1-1,TGCAGCGTTGATGTACGGAACACTGAAGCTTTCTTT,CSVDVRNTEAFF
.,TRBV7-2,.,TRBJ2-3,TGTGCCAGCAGCTTAGCCGCCAACACAGATACGCAGTATTTT,CASSLAANTDTQYF
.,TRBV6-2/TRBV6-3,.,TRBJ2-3,TGTGCCAGCAGTAACGGGAGAGTTAAAGGGACGCAGTATTTT,CASSNGRVKGTQYF
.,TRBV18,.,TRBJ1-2,TGTGCCAGCTCACCGTCGGGGGATAACTATGGCTACACCTTC,CASSPSGDNYGYTF
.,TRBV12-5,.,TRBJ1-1,TGTGCTAGTGCCTCGGAGGTAATAGCTTTCTTT,CASASEVIAFF
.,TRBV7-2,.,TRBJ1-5,TGTGCCAGCAGCTTAGTAGGGGGGCAAGTGAATCAGCCCCAGCATTTT,CASSLVGGQVNQPQHF
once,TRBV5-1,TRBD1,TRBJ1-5,TGCGCCAGCAGGGAGACAGGGGAAGCTCAGCCCCAGCATTTT,CASRETGEAQPQHF
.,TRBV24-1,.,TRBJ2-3,TGTGCCACCAGTGATGAGGGTAAGACAGATACGCAGTATTTT,CATSDEGKTDTQYF
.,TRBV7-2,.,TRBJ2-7,TGTGCCAGCAGCGCGGACAACAGGTACGAGCAGTACTTC,CASSADNRYEQYF
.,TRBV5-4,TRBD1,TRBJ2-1,TGTGCCAGCAGCTTTGGGAGGGACAGGGTCTACAATGAGCAGTTCTTC,CASSFGRDRVYNEQFF
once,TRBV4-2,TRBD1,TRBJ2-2,TGTGCCAGCAGCGAACTATTAGGGGACAGGTTCACCGGGGAGCTGTTTTTT,CASSELLGDRFTGELFF
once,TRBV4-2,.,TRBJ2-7,TGTGCCAGCAGCCAAGACACCAACCAGCGATCCGGCGAGCAGTACTTC,CASSQDTNQRSGEQYF
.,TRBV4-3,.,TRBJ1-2,TGCGCCAGCAGCCAAGGGGTTAGTTATCATTATGGCTACACCTTC,CASSQGVSYHYGYTF
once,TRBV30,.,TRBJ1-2,TGTGCCTGGAGTGTAATCGGGGATAACTATGGCTACACCTTC,CAWSVIGDNYGYTF
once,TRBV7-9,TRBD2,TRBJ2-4,TGTGCCAGCAACTTCGTAGCGGGAGAGAGAAACATTCAGTACTTC,CASNFVAGERNIQYF
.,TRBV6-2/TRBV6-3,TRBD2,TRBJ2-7,TGTGCCAGCAGTTACTCGCACGGGAGGATCTCCTACGAGCAGTACTTC,CASSYSHGRISYEQYF
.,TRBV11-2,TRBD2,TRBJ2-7,TGTGCCAGCAGCCGAAGCGGGAGGGGTCTCGAGCAGTACTTC,CASSRSGRGLEQYF
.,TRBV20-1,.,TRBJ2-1,TGCAGTGCTGTTGTTAGCGGCCGCTCCTACAATGAGCAGTTCTTC,CSAVVSGRSYNEQFF
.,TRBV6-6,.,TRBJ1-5,TGTGCCAGCAGACAGGATCTTAATCAGCCCCAGCATTTT,CASRQDLNQPQHF
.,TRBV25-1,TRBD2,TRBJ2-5,TGTGCCAGCAGTGAACTAGCGGGCCGTGAGACCCAGTACTTC,CASSELAGRETQYF
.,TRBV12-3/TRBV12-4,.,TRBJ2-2,TGTGCCAGCAGTTTCTTAGGGGCCGTGACCGGGGAGCTGTTTTTT,CASSFLGAVTGELFF
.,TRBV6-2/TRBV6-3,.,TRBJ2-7,TGTGCCAGCAGTTACCGGGCGGGAACAACCTACGAGCAGTACTTC,CASSYRAGTTYEQYF
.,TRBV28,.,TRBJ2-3,TGTGCCAGCAGTCTGTATCCAGATACGCAGTATTTT,CASSLYPDTQYF
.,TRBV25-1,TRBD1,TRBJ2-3,TGTGCCAGCAGTGCCGCGGGGACAGGGCAAGATACGCAGTATTTT,CASSAAGTGQDTQYF
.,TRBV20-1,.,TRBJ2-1,TGCAGTGCTAGAGGACAGGTTTTAGGCGAGCAGTTCTTC,CSARGQVLGEQFF
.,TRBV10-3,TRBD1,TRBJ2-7,TGTGCCATCGCGAAGGGACAGAACTACGAGCAGTACTTC,CAIAKGQNYEQYF
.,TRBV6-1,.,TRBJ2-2,TGTGCCAGCAGGGAACAGGGAATAACCGGGGAGCTGTTTTTT,CASREQGITGELFF
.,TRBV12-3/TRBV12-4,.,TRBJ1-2,TGTGCCAGCAGTTTAATAGGGAAAGGCTACACCTTC,CASSLIGKGYTF
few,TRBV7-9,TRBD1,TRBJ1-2,TGTGCCAGCAGCTGGGGACAGAACTATGGCTACACCTTC,CASSWGQNYGYTF
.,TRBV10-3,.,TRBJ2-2,TGTGCCATCACGTCCGAGGGACACCTTACCGGGGAGCTGTTTTTT,CAITSEGHLTGELFF
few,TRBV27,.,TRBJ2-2,TGTGCCAGCAGTCCAAGGGGTTCCGGGGAGCTGTTTTTT,CASSPRGSGELFF
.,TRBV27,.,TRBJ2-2,TGTGCCAGCAGCTGGGACGGGGAGCTGTTTTTT,CASSWDGELFF
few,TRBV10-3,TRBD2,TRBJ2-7,TGTGCCATCAGTGAAGCTAGCGGGACGGTCTACGAGCAGTACTTC,CAISEASGTVYEQYF
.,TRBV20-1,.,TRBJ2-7,TGCAGTGCTAGGGAAGGCTACGGGAGATCAGGCGAGCAGTACTTC,CSAREGYGRSGEQYF
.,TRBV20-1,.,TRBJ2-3,TGCAGTGCTAGAGATACACGGGCCGGAGATACGCAGTATTTT,CSARDTRAGDTQYF
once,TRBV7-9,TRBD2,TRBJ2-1,TGTGCCAGCAGCTTAGGAGGGACCGGGACTAGCGACAATGAGCAGTTCTTC,CASSLGGTGTSDNEQFF
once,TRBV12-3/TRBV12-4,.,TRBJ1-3,TGTGCCAGCAGTTTGGGGGCCAACTCTGGAAACACCATATATTTT,CASSLGANSGNTIYF
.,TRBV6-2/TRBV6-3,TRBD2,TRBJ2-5,TGTGCCAGCAGTTCGAAAACTAGCGGCTATAGAGAGACCCAGTACTTC,CASSSKTSGYRETQYF
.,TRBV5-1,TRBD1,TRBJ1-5,TGCGCCAGCAGCCTTGGACAGGGGACGGATCAGCCCCAGCATTTT,CASSLGQGTDQPQHF
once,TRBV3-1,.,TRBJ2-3,TGTGCCAGCAGCCCCTTCCTCTTAGGAGCAGATACGCAGTATTTT,CASSPFLLGADTQYF
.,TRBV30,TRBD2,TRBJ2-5,TGTGCCTGGAGAAGACCGGGACTAGCGGGAGCAAGCAGAGAGACCCAGTACTTC,CAWRRPGLAGASRETQYF
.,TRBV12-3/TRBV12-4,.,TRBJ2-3,TGTGCCAGCAGTTACCCCCTCACAGATACGCAGTATTTT,CASSYPLTDTQYF
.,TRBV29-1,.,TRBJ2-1,TGCAGCGTTGAAGATGGGTCGAATGAGCAGTTCTTC,CSVEDGSNEQFF
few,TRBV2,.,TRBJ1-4,TGTGCCAGCAGTGGCGGTGAAAAACTGTTTTTT,CASSGGEKLFF
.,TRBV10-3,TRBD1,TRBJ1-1,TGTGCCATCCGGGGACAGGGGGCGGAGGACACTGAAGCTTTCTTT,CAIRGQGAEDTEAFF
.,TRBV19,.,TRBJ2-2,TGTGCCAGTAGTGCCAGACTATCGAACACCGGGGAGCTGTTTTTT,CASSARLSNTGELFF
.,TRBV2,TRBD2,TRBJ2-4,TGTGCCAGCAGCCCATCGAAGGAACTAGCGGGAGTAGCCAAAAACATTCAGTACTTC,CASSPSKELAGVAKNIQYF
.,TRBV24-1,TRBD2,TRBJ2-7,TGTGCCACCAGTGATAGACTAGCGGGTAAGACCTACGAGCAGTACTTC,CATSDRLAGKTYEQYF
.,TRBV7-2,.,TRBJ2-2,TGTGCCAGCAGCTACGCCTTCGGTAGCGCCGGGGAGCTGTTTTTT,CASSYAFGSAGELFF
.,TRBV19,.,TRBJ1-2,TGTGCCAGTAGCCGGGGAATTAGCTATGGCTACACCTTC,CASSRGISYGYTF
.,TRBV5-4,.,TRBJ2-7,TGTGCCAGCAGCTTGATTGGTGCCGGCTACGAGCAGTACTTC,CASSLIGAGYEQYF